Given below is one T cell receptor beta chain in context. Its antigen is currently unknown. The CDR3 spans 13 residues. V lost 0 bases, J lost 4 bases, and 7 bases lay in between. The germline V gene has CDR1 GTSNPN and CDR2 SVGIG (reference sequence). The data originate from a study of Tregs in tolerant kidney transplant recipients. At the level of the study: CD4+CD25+CD127- cells came from approximately three-day belatacept mixed lymphocyte reactions, some with roughly five-day graft donor restimulation.

Measured with immunoSEQ multiplex PCR; TCRdb has only the in-frame clones, and not every one. The sample carries approximately 41,000 clones, roughly 95% recorded once. Findings and caveats of the study: Biological reproducibility was not directly addressed in this study.

Sequencing was carried out using Tregs from blood cultured with allogeneic cells. The source of this sequence is a human donor in good health. The chain employs TRBV30 and TRBJ1-5; D is unresolved. The CDR3 DNA is TGTGCCTGGAGTGTAGCGGCGAATCAGCCCCAGCATTTT. This encodes CAWSVAANQPQHF.